This passage covers 4 T cell receptor beta chains from one sample sequenced in a study of blood T cell repertoires in COVID-19. Only in-frame clones appear in the TCRdb table, and some are missing; sequencing was by immunoSEQ multiplex PCR. The table shows 150,000 or so clones, with around 92% occurring only once. Sequenced material: peripheral blood. Receptors were obtained from a man aged 25-45 years with COVID-19, enrolled during active disease.

The CDR3 loop reads CASSYGTSADTQYF. DNA of the CDR3: TGTGCCAGCAGTTACGGGACTAGCGCAGATACGCAGTATTTT. This chain joins TRBV6-2 or TRBV6-3 and TRBJ2-3, with TRBD2 matching over 10 bases. In germline, CDR1 is MNHEY, CDR2 SVGEGT. With V trimmed by 2 bases and J by 4 bases, 0 bases remained unmatched. CDR3 length: 14 residues.

The chain is built from TRBV19 and TRBJ1-2, with D perhaps matching TRBD1 (6 bases). The CDR3 is 16 amino acids. The V end lost 7 bases, the J end lost 4 bases, and 22 bases lay between the germline ends. Germline values: CDR1 LNHDA, CDR2 SQIVND (reference sequence). The CDR3 DNA follows: TGTGCCAGTACCATCCTTGTGACAGGTCGGGGCTATGGCTACACCTTC. Translating it yields CASTILVTGRGYGYTF.

V usage is TRBV28 and J usage is TRBJ2-1, with 7 bases identical to TRBD1. V gave up 2 bases and J gave up 8 bases; unmatched junction bases: 3. The length of the CDR3 is 13 residues. CDR1 and CDR2 (germline): MDHEN, SYDVKM. In nucleotides, the CDR3 is TGTGCCAGCAGTTTAATGACAGGGTATGAGCAGTTCTTC. Amino acid sequence: CASSLMTGYEQFF.

CDR3 in amino acids: CASTPSGGLTDTQYF. The CDR3 nucleotides are TGTGCCAGCACCCCTAGCGGGGGACTCACAGATACGCAGTATTTT. The chain has TRBV5-6 and TRBJ2-3, with 10 bases that match TRBD2. Germline-derived CDR1 and CDR2 are SGHDT and YYEEEE. This CDR3 has 15 amino acids. After removal of 6 bases from V and 2 bases from J, the junction contained 6 bases not matched to a gene.